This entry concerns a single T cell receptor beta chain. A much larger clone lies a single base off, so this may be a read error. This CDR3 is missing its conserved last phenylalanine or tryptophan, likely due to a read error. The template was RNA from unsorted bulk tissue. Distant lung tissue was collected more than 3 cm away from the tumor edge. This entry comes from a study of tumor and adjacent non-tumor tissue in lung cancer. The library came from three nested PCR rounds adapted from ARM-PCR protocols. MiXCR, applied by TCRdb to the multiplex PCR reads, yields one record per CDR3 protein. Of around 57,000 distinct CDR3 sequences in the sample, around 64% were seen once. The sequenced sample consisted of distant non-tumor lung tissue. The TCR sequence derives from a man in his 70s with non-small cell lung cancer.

CDR3 in DNA: TGCGCCAGCAGCCAAGATATCGGGACAGAATTCAATTCACCCCTCCACTCT. Protein product: CASSQDIGTEFNSPLHS. The chain has TRBV4-1 and TRBJ1-6, with 7 bases lining up with TRBD1. The junction had 9 bases not matched to a gene; V was cut back by 0 bases and J by 7 bases. CDR3 length: 17 amino acids. CDR1 MGHRA and CDR2 YSYEKL come from the germline V gene.